This T cell receptor (beta chain) emerged from a study of cytomegalovirus exposure and HLA in healthy donors. About this clone itself: Its antigen is unknown.

60 Vbeta and 13 Jbeta primers were used in PCR. Generated by immunoSEQ multiplex PCR, the TCRdb table keeps only in-frame clones and is missing some. The table shows 100,000 to 150,000 clones, with roughly 77% occurring only once. V gave up 4 bases and J gave up 5 bases, with 15 bases separating them. Germline CDR1 is MDHEN and CDR2 is SYDVKM. This CDR3 spans 14 amino acids. Findings of the study overall: Some highly shared sequence variants likely arose as a pipeline artifact.

The V gene is TRBV28, the J gene TRBJ2-7, with D perhaps matching TRBD1 (5 bases). The receptor was isolated from a man aged 18 to 35 in good health and CMV-seronegative. The specimen was PBMCs. CDR3 DNA sequence: TGTGCCAGCAGTTCGCATCAGGGTTTCGACGAGCAGTACTTC. Protein sequence: CASSSHQGFDEQYF.